This entry is about one T cell receptor beta chain. This clone has more than one count but fewer than ten. Its antigen is unknown. Base qualities are not provided; no much larger clone lies one nucleotide away. These data belong to a study of radiation and T cells in renal cell carcinoma (dated by TCRdb to the early 2020s). Context from the whole study: In total, about 50 samples, comprising 26 tumors and 27 peripheral blood samples, were subjected to TCR beta sequencing. The final blood draw took place at 4 weeks after radiation, the same time as nephrectomy. A total of 4,016,671 unique CDR3 nucleotide sequences, encoding around 2.7 million unique CDR3 amino acid sequences, were found across all 50 or so samples. The full study reports these points: Blood repertoire dynamics were not followed beyond 4 weeks after treatment. In blood, the top tumor clonotypes increased between baseline and 2 weeks post-radiation and then shrank by 4 weeks, which suggests that tumor-resident clones expanded only transiently. Because pretreatment tumor biopsies were not available, the baseline intratumoral presence of clonotypes could not be determined. Because the trial had a single-armed design, the trial could not examine how radiation dose or scheduling affected the TCR repertoire.

TCR beta libraries were generated from genomic DNA with the immunoSEQ kit, following the manufacturer's recommendations. To prepare the libraries, a first multiplex PCR with proprietary primers was run, followed by a second PCR that added unique barcodes, and a bead cleanup was done after each round. A positive control reaction and a negative control reaction, both provided in the kit, were run with every batch of samples. The final libraries were assessed on an Agilent 4200 TapeStation D1000 ScreenTape, pooled by volume, and quantified by qPCR. Sequencing was performed on an Illumina NextSeq500 using a MidOutput 150-cycle cartridge, with 156 Read1 cycles, 15 Index1 cycles, and the kit custom primers. The pooled library was loaded at approximately 1 pM, with a roughly 18% PhiX control spiked in. In the authors' own workflow: Vendor-processed data were analyzed in R, and a clonotype was defined as all T cells sharing the same CDR3 nucleotide sequence. In the clone abundance analyses, frequencies in each sample were normalized to that sample's 10,000 most abundant clones. Before analysis, public T cell clones were removed, and these numbered fewer than six per sample on average. A difference in abundance of at least 32-fold between compartments was used to define tumor-enriched and baseline blood-enriched clonotypes. A beta-binomial differential abundance model was applied to find clonotypes that expanded or contracted between blood time points. Similarity between tumor and blood repertoires was quantified using the Baroni-Urbani and Buser coefficient, and groups were compared with two-tailed Wilcoxon tests in R. TCRdb took this table from immuneACCESS and kept in-frame rearrangements with V and J called. Such tables lack part of the clones; where checked against another copy, unresolved V genes explain under half of the gap, and the rest is unexplained. V, J and clone size derive from that table, while D and trimming were established from the DNA sequence. Counted in this sample were 60,000 or so clones; 65% to 80% of them appeared once. Of the sample, approximately 6.8% falls within the top ten clones.

The sample's time point label, in plain terms: blood 4 weeks post-SBRT, at nephrectomy. The treatment or condition tag for this specimen amounts to: 15 Gy SBRT to primary tumor, nephrectomy 4 weeks later. The samples were obtained from a clinical trial, where primary renal cell carcinomas were treated with 15 Gy stereotactic body radiation therapy and then removed by nephrectomy 4 weeks afterward. Serial peripheral blood from radiation-treated patients was sampled at baseline, 2 weeks and 4 weeks after SBRT to track tumor-enriched clonotypes. Every patient's renal cell carcinoma showed clear cell pathology. Genomic DNA for TCR sequencing was prepared using the QIAamp DNA Blood Mini Kit (Qiagen). The analyses included only samples that passed all quality control checks. The clonotype originates from a man between 60 and 70 years old with renal cell carcinoma. This sample comprised blood, obtained from a patient whose treatment included radiotherapy and nephrectomy.

The nucleotide sequence is TGCGCCAGCAGCTCTTTCCAGGGGGAGGATGGCTACACCTTC. Translated, this is CASSSFQGEDGYTF. The rearrangement joined TRBV5-1 to TRBJ1-2; TRBD1 agrees with 7 junctional bases. From V the trimming removes 3 bases and from J it removes 6 bases, while the gene matches leave 8 bases of the junction unaccounted for. Taken from the germline V gene, the CDR1 and CDR2 loops are SGHRS and YFSETQ. Including the terminal cysteine and phenylalanine, the CDR3 comprises 14 residues. The CDR3 DNA has 42 bases and is translated from base 1.